This TCR beta chain was retrieved from a study of blood T cell repertoires in COVID-19. About the research overall: Whether acute or convalescent, the COVID-19 samples came from the United States, Italy and Spain. Sources were T cells, B-cell-depleted T cells, or PBMCs; the material itself was cDNA or gDNA.

Repertoires were generated with immunoSEQ multiplex PCR, while TCRdb's copy carries only in-frame clones and drops some. This sample has 250,000 to 300,000 clones, with 89% found just once. V dropped 5 bases and J dropped 1 base, with 11 bases sitting between them. Germline V gene sequence: CDR1 LNHDA, CDR2 SQIVND (reference sequence). The CDR3 extends over 14 amino acids. The sequence came from a woman between 40 and 55 years old who had recovered from COVID-19. The V and J genes are TRBV19 and TRBJ1-1; maybe TRBD1 (5 bases). Source material: peripheral blood. CDR3 residues: CASSFRQGNTEAFF. In nucleotides, the CDR3 is TGTGCCAGTAGTTTCCGGCAGGGGAACACTGAAGCTTTCTTT.